This T cell receptor beta chain was recovered during a study of cytomegalovirus exposure and HLA in healthy donors. CDR3 length equals 14 residues. Germline V gene data show CDR1 as SGHTA and CDR2 as FQGNSA. V gave up 2 bases and J gave up 0 bases; unmatched junction bases: 1. Study conclusions and caveats: Later analysis found that TCR beta chains associated with HLA were more clonally expanded than other, equally common chains.

Concerning this clone itself: Its specificity is not known.

It was with 60 Vbeta and 13 Jbeta primers that the PCR ran. This table comes from immunoSEQ multiplex PCR, and its TCRdb copy is limited to in-frame clones, with some not included. This sample yields about 140,000 clones, of which approximately 82% are seen a single time; 1.5% to 1.9% belongs to the top ten. Sequencing input: PBMCs. The sequence was collected from a man in his forties or fifties in good health and CMV-seronegative. The rearrangement joins TRBV7-2 to TRBJ2-7; 7 bases fit TRBD2. The DNA of the CDR3 is TGTGCCAGCAGCTTACTAGCGGCCTCCTACGAGCAGTACTTC. Protein sequence: CASSLLAASYEQYF.